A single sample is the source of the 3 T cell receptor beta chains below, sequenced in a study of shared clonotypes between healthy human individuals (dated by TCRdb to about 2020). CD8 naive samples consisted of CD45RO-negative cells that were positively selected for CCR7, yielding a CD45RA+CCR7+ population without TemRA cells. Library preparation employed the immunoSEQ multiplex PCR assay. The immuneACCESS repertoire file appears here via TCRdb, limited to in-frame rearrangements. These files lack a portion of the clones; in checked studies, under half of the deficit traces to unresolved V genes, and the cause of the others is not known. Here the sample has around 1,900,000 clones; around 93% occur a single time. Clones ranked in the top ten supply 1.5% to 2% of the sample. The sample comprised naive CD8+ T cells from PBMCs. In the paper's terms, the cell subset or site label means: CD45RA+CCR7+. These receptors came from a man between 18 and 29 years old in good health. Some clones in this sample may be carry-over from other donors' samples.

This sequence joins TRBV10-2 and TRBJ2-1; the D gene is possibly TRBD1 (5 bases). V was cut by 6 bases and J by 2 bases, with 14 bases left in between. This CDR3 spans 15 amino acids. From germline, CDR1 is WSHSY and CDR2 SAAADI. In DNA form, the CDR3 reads TGCGCCAGCAGCGATGACAGAAGTACCTACAATGAGCAGTTCTTC. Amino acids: CASSDDRSTYNEQFF.

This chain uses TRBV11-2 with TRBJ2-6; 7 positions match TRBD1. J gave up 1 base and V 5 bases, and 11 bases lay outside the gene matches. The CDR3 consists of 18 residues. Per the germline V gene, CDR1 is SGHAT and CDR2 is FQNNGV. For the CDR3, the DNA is TGTGCCAGCAGCCACCCGACAGGGATCTCATCTGGGGCCAACGTCCTGACTTTC. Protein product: CASSHPTGISSGANVLTF.

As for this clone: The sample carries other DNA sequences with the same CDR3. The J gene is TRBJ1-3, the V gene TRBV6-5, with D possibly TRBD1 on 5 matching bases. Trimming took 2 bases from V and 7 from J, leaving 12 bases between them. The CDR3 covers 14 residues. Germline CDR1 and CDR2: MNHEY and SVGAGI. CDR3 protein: CASSYRGAGNTIYF. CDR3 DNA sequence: TGTGCCAGCAGTTACAGGGGAGCGGGGAACACCATATATTTT.